This T cell receptor (beta chain) is from a study of T cell changes during pregnancy in multiple sclerosis. Trimming at V came to 3 bases and at J to 2 bases, leaving 16 bases not matched to a gene. Germline V gene lookup returns CDR1 SNHLY and CDR2 FYNNEI. The length of the CDR3 is 19 residues. Sequencing was performed with immunoSEQ multiplex PCR; in TCRdb, only in-frame clones are kept and a portion is missing. The sample contains about 59,000 clones, around 94% of which appear only once. The chain combines TRBV2 with TRBJ1-5, with 7 bases matching TRBD1. The sequenced sample was CD8+ T cells from peripheral blood mononuclear cells, obtained after pregnancy. This receptor was obtained from a female donor with multiple sclerosis, enrolled in a pregnancy study. The CDR3 coding sequence is TGTGCCAGCAGTGATAGGCAGGGGGAGGCCCTTATTGGCAATCAGCCCCAGCATTTT. It yields the protein CASSDRQGEALIGNQPQHF.